Listed below are T cell receptor beta chains from one sample, sequenced in a study of CD8 T cells in Susac syndrome. TCRdb re-derived calls from the immunoSEQ multiplex PCR reads in MiXCR, one entry per CDR3 protein. The sample records about 200,000 distinct CDR3 sequences, nearly 97% being singletons. Sequenced material: CD4+ T cells from PBMCs. These receptor sequences come from a human donor with multiple sclerosis. CDR3s leave out the opening cysteine and the closing phenylalanine or tryptophan.

V gene: TRBV3-1
J gene: TRBJ2-5
CDR3 protein: ASSQMQGGQETQY

V gene: TRBV2
J gene: TRBJ1-2
CDR3 protein: ASRGLTNYGYT

V gene: TRBV6-4
J gene: TRBJ2-5
CDR3 protein: ASPDATPKGDQETQY

V gene: TRBV30
J gene: TRBJ1-5
CDR3 protein: AWRAGRQGMGSNQPQH

V gene: TRBV4-1
J gene: TRBJ2-7
CDR3 protein: ASSQDGGGGEQY

V gene: TRBV20-1
J gene: TRBJ1-2
CDR3 protein: SARTLDRNYGYT

V gene: TRBV3-1
J gene: TRBJ1-1
CDR3 protein: ASSQEFEAF

V gene: TRBV28
J gene: TRBJ1-1
CDR3 protein: ASSRQGANTEAF

V gene: TRBV9
J gene: TRBJ2-1
CDR3 protein: ASSVDSHNEQF

V gene: TRBV6-2/TRBV6-3
J gene: TRBJ1-6
CDR3 protein: ASSYLGWDRGFLH

V gene: TRBV24-1
J gene: TRBJ2-5
CDR3 protein: ATSDPSEWGTQY

V gene: TRBV14
J gene: TRBJ1-2
CDR3 protein: ASSRGGTVNYGYT

V gene: TRBV23-1
J gene: TRBJ2-3
CDR3 protein: ASSRDISTDTQY

V gene: TRBV18
J gene: TRBJ1-5
CDR3 protein: ASSLLAGGENQPQH

V gene: TRBV10-3
J gene: TRBJ2-7
CDR3 protein: AISEGFGTGTSYEQY

V gene: TRBV30
J gene: TRBJ1-4
CDR3 protein: AWRRPERLF

V gene: TRBV9
J gene: TRBJ1-1
CDR3 protein: ASSVNEGEAF

V gene: TRBV3-1
J gene: TRBJ1-3
CDR3 protein: ASSQDVWTGAQALSNTIY

V gene: TRBV30
J gene: TRBJ2-6
CDR3 protein: AWRTGSGANVLT

V gene: TRBV3-1
J gene: TRBJ2-5
CDR3 protein: ASSQDLGGETQY

V gene: TRBV11-1
J gene: TRBJ2-7
CDR3 protein: ASSLSDRSYEQY

V gene: TRBV12-3/TRBV12-4
J gene: TRBJ2-1
CDR3 protein: ASSSSGTGRSYNEQF

V gene: TRBV5-4
J gene: TRBJ2-2
CDR3 protein: ASSHPMSGELF

V gene: TRBV29-1
J gene: TRBJ1-2
CDR3 protein: SAEEGDVAGGYT

V gene: TRBV9
J gene: TRBJ2-3
CDR3 protein: ASSVGGGARTDTQY

V gene: TRBV6-5
J gene: TRBJ1-5
CDR3 protein: ASRQQGNQPQH

V gene: TRBV6-5
J gene: TRBJ1-1
CDR3 protein: ASSYPNRGFTEAF

V gene: TRBV30
J gene: TRBJ1-1
CDR3 protein: AWNWGRATEAF

V gene: TRBV12-5
J gene: TRBJ2-1
CDR3 protein: ASERQTIPYNEQF

V gene: TRBV30
J gene: TRBJ2-2
CDR3 protein: ACKQTGELF

V gene: TRBV2
J gene: TRBJ1-2
CDR3 protein: ASVEARDGYT

V gene: TRBV12-3/TRBV12-4
J gene: TRBJ2-2
CDR3 protein: ASRPGLGIAGELF

V gene: TRBV5-1
J gene: TRBJ1-2
CDR3 protein: ASSLPDRENYGYT

V gene: TRBV29-1
J gene: TRBJ2-2
CDR3 protein: SVGGLLSTGELF

V gene: TRBV15
J gene: TRBJ1-2
CDR3 protein: ATSRDPTGQHHYGYT

V gene: TRBV12-3/TRBV12-4
J gene: TRBJ2-3
CDR3 protein: ASTSNPPRLAGLRSTDTQY

V gene: TRBV30
J gene: TRBJ2-6
CDR3 protein: AWRASGANVLT

V gene: TRBV7-2
J gene: TRBJ1-2
CDR3 protein: ASRPGQPPYGYT

V gene: TRBV11-1
J gene: TRBJ2-7
CDR3 protein: ASSARTGPYEQY

V gene: TRBV30
J gene: TRBJ1-1
CDR3 protein: AWSRQGAPNTEAF

V gene: TRBV6-2/TRBV6-3
J gene: TRBJ2-2
CDR3 protein: ASSRDASTGELF